The 5 T cell receptor beta chains below all came from one sample that was sequenced in a study of shared clonotypes between healthy human individuals. Profiling relied on immunoSEQ multiplex PCR, and the TCRdb table lists in-frame clones only, not all of them. The sample has a few hundred thousand clones, around three quarters seen once. The sample was PBMCs. These receptors were obtained from a woman aged 40 to 55 in good health. Some clones in this sample may be carry-over from other donors' samples.

The chain uses TRBV4-1 and TRBJ2-1; weak D call: TRBD1 (6 bases). The germline V gene encodes CDR1 MGHRA and CDR2 YSYEKL. The CDR3 extends over 16 amino acids. With 4 bases removed from V and 6 bases from J, the gap between germline ends came to 19 bases. The CDR3 nucleotides read TGCGCCAGCAGCCTGACCGGGACACCACCTCTCAATGAGCAGTTCTTC. Amino acid sequence: CASSLTGTPPLNEQFF.

The chain couples TRBV7-2 to TRBJ2-1; 12 nucleotides match TRBD2. CDR1 and CDR2 from the germline V gene are SGHTA and FQGNSA. CDR3 length: 15 amino acids. J gave up 9 bases and V 4 bases, and 7 bases lay outside the gene matches. The CDR3 sequence: CASSSETSGRTEQFF. The CDR3 region has the DNA TGTGCCAGCAGCTCCGAGACTAGCGGGAGAACTGAGCAGTTCTTC.

The rearrangement joins TRBV11-2 to TRBJ1-4, with D uncertain. This CDR3 has 13 amino acids. V gave up 5 bases and J gave up 6 bases, with 10 bases separating them. Germline CDR1 and CDR2: SGHAT and FQNNGV. DNA for the CDR3: TGTGCCAGCAGCCCCTCGTCTCATGAAAAACTGTTTTTT. This encodes CASSPSSHEKLFF.

The sample holds many counts of this clone. The sample has other DNA sequences that encode this CDR3 too. The gene calls are TRBV29-1 and TRBJ1-2; weak D call: TRBD1 (5 bases). CDR3 length equals 13 residues. Germline values: CDR1 SQVTM, CDR2 ANQGSEA. V shed 3 bases and J shed 3 bases, with 11 bases lying between them. DNA of the CDR3: TGCAGCGTTGACGCAGGGAAGTACTATGGCTACACCTTC. Its translation is CSVDAGKYYGYTF.

This clone was found many times. This rearrangement joins TRBV2 to TRBJ2-1; 10 nucleotides match TRBD2. CDR3 length: 15 amino acids. Losses at the gene ends were 6 bases for V and 5 bases for J; bases not matched to a gene: 7. Germline values: CDR1 SNHLY, CDR2 FYNNEI. The DNA for the CDR3 is TGTGCCAGCAGGACGAGACTAGCGGGCGACAATGAGCAGTTCTTC. As protein: CASRTRLAGDNEQFF. Based on the CDR3 plus reference TRBV2 and TRBJ2-1, the full variable domain is EPEVTQTPSHQVTQMGQEVILRCVPISNHLYFYWYRQILGQKVEFLVSFYNNEISEKSEIFDDQFSVERPDGSNFTLKIRSTKLEDSAMYFCASRTRLAGDNEQFFGPGTRLTVL.